These 9 T cell receptor beta chains were sequenced from one sample in a study of blood T cell repertoires in COVID-19. Profiled with immunoSEQ multiplex PCR; TCRdb holds only in-frame clones, not every one. Of over 130,000 clones in the sample, around 90% were seen once. Sequences were obtained from peripheral blood. Receptors were obtained from a woman aged 55-70 years with active or convalescent COVID-19.

V and J are TRBV6-6 and TRBJ2-2; 7 bases align to TRBD1. The germline gives CDR1 MNHNY, CDR2 SVGAGI (reference sequence). This CDR3 spans 15 amino acids. The J segment lost 6 bases and the V segment lost 4 bases, leaving 8 bases of the junction unmatched. The CDR3 DNA reads TGTGCCAGCAGTTTGGGGGACAGATCATCCGGGGAGCTGTTTTTT. Protein: CASSLGDRSSGELFF.

This clone was observed a few times. V usage is TRBV12-3 or TRBV12-4 and J usage is TRBJ2-1; TRBD2 might be the D (6 bases). The CDR3 consists of 11 residues. Trimming removed 11 bases at V and 6 bases at J, with 11 bases between. CDR3 region: CAGGALNEQFF. CDR3 coding DNA: TGTGCCGGCGGGGCGCTCAATGAGCAGTTCTTC.

J is TRBJ1-2 and V is TRBV13; no firm D call. CDR3 length: 12 amino acids. V was cut by 7 bases and J by 9 bases, with 15 bases left in between. Germline V CDR1 and CDR2: PRHDT, FYEKMQ (reference sequence). Here the CDR3 DNA reads TGTGCCAGCACCTTGGTCACGGTGAGCTACACCTTC. It encodes CASTLVTVSYTF.

The chain employs TRBV5-6 and TRBJ2-5; possibly TRBD1 for D (5 bases). The germline V and J ends were trimmed by 0 bases and 5 bases, with 14 bases remaining between them. The CDR3 consists of 15 residues. Germline CDR1 is SGHDT and CDR2 is YYEEEE. The CDR3 coding sequence is TGTGCCAGCAGCTTGGGGCAGGGTTTGTGGGAGACCCAGTACTTC. This gives the protein CASSLGQGLWETQYF.

V gene TRBV5-4 combines with J gene TRBJ1-1; D call uncertain. The germline V gene has CDR1 SGHNT and CDR2 YYREEE (reference sequence). V lost 0 bases and J lost 5, with 11 bases in between. The CDR3 has 14 residues. The CDR3 DNA reads as TGTGCCAGCAGCTTGGTGGGGTCGGGGACTGAAGCTTTCTTT. Translated: CASSLVGSGTEAFF.

This chain connects TRBV7-8 to TRBJ1-3; TRBD1 is a possible D gene (6 bases). This CDR3 is 16 amino acids long. Germline CDR1 SGHVS, CDR2 FQNEAQ. Between the trimmed V and J ends, which lost 1 base and 0 bases, there was a span of 10 bases. The CDR3 bases are TGTGCCAGCAGCTTAGGCAGGGGAATCTCTGGAAACACCATATATTTT. Protein product: CASSLGRGISGNTIYF.

The chain employs TRBV6-2 or TRBV6-3 and TRBJ1-2; D remains ambiguous. CDR1 and CDR2 from the germline V gene are MNHEY and SVGEGT. This CDR3 contains 16 residues. The V and J ends lost 7 bases and 4 bases respectively, with 22 bases between them. The DNA of the CDR3 is TGTGCCAGCAACCCCGACGAGGGATATCGTGGCTATGGCTACACCTTC. Its translation: CASNPDEGYRGYGYTF.

The CDR3 DNA reads as TGCGCCAGCAGTCTGAGGACAGGGGGCGTGGGGAAGACTGAAGCTTTCTTT. It specifies CASSLRTGGVGKTEAFF. V usage is TRBV10-1 and J usage is TRBJ1-1; 11 nucleotides align to TRBD1. This CDR3 comprises 17 residues. From germline, CDR1 is WNHNN and CDR2 SYGVQD (reference sequence). V dropped 5 bases and J dropped 5; count of bases not matched to a gene: 13.

This clone was detected only once. The chain joins TRBV29-1 to TRBJ1-2; D unresolved. The germline gives CDR1 SQVTM, CDR2 ANQGSEA. There are 13 residues in the CDR3. The ends were cut back, 4 bases at V and 4 bases at J, with 13 bases in the middle. CDR3 loop: CSVVAGILYGYTF. The DNA for the CDR3 is TGCAGCGTTGTAGCCGGGATTCTCTATGGCTACACCTTC.